Included here is one TCR beta chain sequence, with context. The sample originates from a study of blood T cell repertoires in COVID-19. About the research overall: Samples taken during acute and convalescent COVID-19 were collected in the United States, Italy and Spain. Sources were T cells, B-cell-depleted T cells, or PBMCs; the material itself was cDNA or gDNA.

Per the original methods: Nucleated cell number was recorded as an estimate derived from reference gene primer amplification. Here immunoSEQ multiplex PCR was the method, and the copy in TCRdb shows in-frame clones only, minus some. The D gene and trimming were derived from the DNA, and the V and J assignments and clone size from that table. The table records 95,000 to 100,000 clones, about 90% of them present only once. The germline V and J ends were trimmed by 1 base and 9 bases, with 18 bases remaining between them. The CDR3 runs 15 residues. Germline V gene lookup returns CDR1 SGHTA and CDR2 FQGNSA.

V gene TRBV7-2 combines with J gene TRBJ1-2; D remains ambiguous. The specimen sequenced was peripheral blood. The clonotype was recovered from a man in his forties or fifties with acute or convalescent COVID-19. The CDR3 spells CASSLGFVALMSYTF. The CDR3 DNA reads as TGTGCCAGCAGCTTAGGTTTCGTGGCTTTGATGAGCTACACCTTC.